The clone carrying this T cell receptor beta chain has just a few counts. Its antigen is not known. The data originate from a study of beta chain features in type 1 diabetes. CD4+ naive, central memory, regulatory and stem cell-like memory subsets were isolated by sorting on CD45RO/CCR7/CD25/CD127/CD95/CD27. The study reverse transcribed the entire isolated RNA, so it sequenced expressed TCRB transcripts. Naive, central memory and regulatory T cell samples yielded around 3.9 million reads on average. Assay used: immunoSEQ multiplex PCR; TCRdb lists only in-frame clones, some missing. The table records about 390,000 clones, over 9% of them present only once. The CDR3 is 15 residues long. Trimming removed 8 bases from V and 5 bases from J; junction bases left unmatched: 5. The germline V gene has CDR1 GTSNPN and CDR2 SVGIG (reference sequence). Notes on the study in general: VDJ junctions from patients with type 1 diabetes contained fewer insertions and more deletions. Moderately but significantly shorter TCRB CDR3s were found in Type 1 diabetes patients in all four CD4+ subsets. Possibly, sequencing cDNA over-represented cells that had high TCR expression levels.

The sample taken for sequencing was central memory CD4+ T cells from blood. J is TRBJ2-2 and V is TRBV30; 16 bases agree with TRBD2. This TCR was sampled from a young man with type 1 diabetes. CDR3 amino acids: CARGLAGGRTGELFF. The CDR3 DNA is TGTGCCAGGGGACTAGCGGGAGGGCGAACCGGGGAGCTGTTTTTT.